This T cell receptor beta chain came from a study of T cell responses to AZD1222 COVID-19 vaccine (dated by TCRdb to the early 2020s). At the level of the whole study: TCR sequencing covered approximately 230 trial participants: 200 to 220 given two doses of AZD1222 and 26 given two doses of MenACWY control vaccine. Trial participants were enrolled by age into subgroups of 18-55, 56-69 and 70-plus years, and around 150, 29 and 61 TCR-sequenced participants, respectively, were included in these subgroups. Findings and caveats that apply to the study as a whole: After two AZD1222 doses, both the breadth and the depth of spike-specific TCRs were significantly higher than at day 0 and than in MenACWY recipients. Because no day 14 peak-response samples were available, the repertoires could be characterized only after the peak T cell response. Conclusions about previously exposed vaccinees were limited because only six AZD1222 recipients were SARS-CoV-2 seropositive at baseline. Nearly half of unique spike-specific TCRs reportedly recognized epitopes outside regions mutated in the B.1.351 and B.1.1.7 variants. The vaccine-associated CD4 TCRs covered the entire spike protein, and the dominant responses fell in regions 160-218 and 743-854. Participants were mostly white British and included more females than males, and it was suggested by the authors that clonal diversity may have been underestimated. The 56-69-year group was small, and its depth increase did not reach significance, likely because of low power.

A word on this clone: No cognate antigen has been identified for it. Nothing much larger sits one base from this clone, and base qualities are not available.

The germline V gene yields SGHRS for CDR1 and YFSETQ for CDR2. V loses 0 bases, J loses 5 bases, and the germline ends lie 8 bases apart. The CDR3 measures 13 amino acids from cysteine to phenylalanine. The CDR3 DNA has 39 bases and is translated from base 1. The CDR3 regions of human TCRbeta chains were analyzed by immunosequencing. The source study handled its data this way. TCRs in the repertoires were matched against a reference library of SARS-CoV-2-specific TCRs that had been generated with the MIRA antigen-specificity platform. Breadth was defined as the fraction of unique TCRs that were SARS-CoV-2-associated, and depth was defined as the fraction of total T cells that were SARS-CoV-2-associated. Using the MIRA data, every spike-specific TCR was mapped to the spike region that the TCR reacted to and assigned to either a CD4 or a CD8 class. Log10-transformed breadth and depth values were compared by one-way ANOVA with Sidak's multiple comparisons tests. Here the immuneACCESS table is served through TCRdb, limited to in-frame sequences with V and J called. Missing clones are a known gap in these copies; in checked studies unresolved V genes cover under half, and the rest lacks a known reason. Clone size and the V and J calls come from that table; the DNA yielded D and trimming. The sample contains 86,000 or so clones, more than 70% of them found a single time. Of the sample, around 5.4% is held by the ten largest clones.

In the paper's terms, the time point label means: about 28 days (+/-7) after the second vaccine dose. AZD1222 recipients given second doses at about 4 weeks or at about 12 weeks were pooled, since spike-specific TCR depth and breadth were not found to differ between the two schedules. Vaccinee samples came from UK trials COV001 and COV002, including a single-blind randomized controlled phase 2/3 trial of AZD1222 (ChAdOx1 nCoV-19) in healthy adults. For TCRbeta chain sequencing, PBMC samples from trial participants were taken at day 0 and at day 28 after the second dose. The clonotype originates from an adult who received the AZD1222 COVID-19 vaccine. The sample consisted of peripheral blood, taken 28 days after the second AZD1222 dose. The rearranged segments are TRBV5-1 and TRBJ2-5; the D gene remains uncertain. The nucleotide sequence reads TGCGCCAGCAGCTTGGCCCTCCAGGAGACCCAGTACTTC. Its product reads: CASSLALQETQYF. Full variable domain (CDR3 extended with the reference TRBV5-1 and TRBJ2-5 proteins): KAGVTQTPRYLIKTRGQQVTLSCSPISGHRSVSWYQQTPGQGLQFLFEYFSETQRNKGNFPGRFSGRQFSNSRSEMNVSTLELGDSALYLCASSLALQETQYFGPGTRLLVL.